Each of the 22 T cell receptor beta chains below was sequenced from the same sample in a study of blood T cell repertoires in COVID-19. Data came from immunoSEQ multiplex PCR; TCRdb stores just in-frame clones and leaves some out. This table has under 400,000 clones, 88% appearing once. Sequenced sample: peripheral blood. All receptors come from a woman under 40 with COVID-19, enrolled during active disease.

J is TRBJ2-5 and V is TRBV23-1; D is possibly TRBD1 (5 bases). TRBV23-1 qualifies as an ORF whose function is uncertain. With 3 bases removed from V and 5 bases from J, the gap between germline ends came to 10 bases. CDR3 size: 13 residues. CDR3 sequence: CASSHQGKETQYF. The CDR3 coding sequence is TGCGCCAGCAGTCATCAGGGTAAGGAGACCCAGTACTTC.

The CDR3 loop is CASSLRGARIEETQYF. The CDR3 DNA follows: TGTGCCAGCAGCTTACGGGGGGCGCGAATAGAAGAGACCCAGTACTTC. The chain uses TRBV13 and TRBJ2-5; possibly TRBD2 for D (7 bases). The germline CDR1 and CDR2 sequences are PRHDT and FYEKMQ (reference sequence). There are 16 residues in the CDR3. V lost 2 bases, J lost 3 bases, and 16 bases lay in between.

V gene TRBV4-2 combines with J gene TRBJ2-2; 11 bases align to TRBD2. The J segment lost 5 bases and the V segment lost 5 bases, leaving 16 bases of the junction unmatched. The CDR3 is 19 residues long. Germline V gives CDR1 LGHNA, CDR2 YNFKEQ. The CDR3 loop reads CASSGVAGGPVGRTGELFF. The CDR3 DNA is TGTGCCAGCAGCGGTGTAGCGGGGGGGCCGGTTGGTAGAACCGGGGAGCTGTTTTTT.

The chain has TRBV27 and TRBJ2-7, with 8 bases lining up with TRBD1. The trim removed 6 bases at V and 12 bases at J, leaving 10 bases unmatched. CDR1 and CDR2 from the germline V gene are MNHEY and SMNVEV (reference sequence). The CDR3 totals 12 residues. The chain's CDR3 is CASRTGASVWYV. In DNA form, the CDR3 reads TGTGCCAGCAGGACAGGGGCCTCCGTCTGGTACGTC.

The V gene is TRBV18, the J gene TRBJ1-1, with D perhaps matching TRBD1 (5 bases). This CDR3 contains 16 residues. Trimming shortened V by 2 bases and J by 0 bases, and 13 bases separated the two germline ends. The germline CDR1 and CDR2 sequences are KGHSH and LQKENI. CDR3 residues: CASSPAGRPMNTEAFF. The CDR3 bases are TGTGCCAGCTCACCAGCGGGACGCCCCATGAACACTGAAGCTTTCTTT.

The chain employs TRBV5-1 and TRBJ2-5; 11 positions match TRBD2. CDR3 length: 18 amino acids. Germline CDR1 reads SGHRS; CDR2 reads YFSETQ. The V segment lost 4 bases and the J segment 0 bases; nucleotides outside the gene matches: 11. The CDR3 spells CASSLGGTSGPNQETQYF. CDR3 nucleotides: TGCGCCAGCAGCCTAGGGGGGACTAGCGGACCGAACCAAGAGACCCAGTACTTC. Full variable domain (remainder filled in from reference TRBV5-1 and TRBJ2-5): KAGVTQTPRYLIKTRGQQVTLSCSPISGHRSVSWYQQTPGQGLQFLFEYFSETQRNKGNFPGRFSGRQFSNSRSEMNVSTLELGDSALYLCASSLGGTSGPNQETQYFGPGTRLLVL.

This clone was counted only a few times. The rearrangement links TRBV6-6 to TRBJ1-2, with a weak D call TRBD1 (6 bases). The germline V and J ends were trimmed by 5 bases and 7 bases, with 32 bases remaining between them. Germline V CDR1 and CDR2: MNHNY, SVGAGI (reference sequence). This CDR3 contains 19 residues. CDR3 DNA sequence: TGTGCCAGCAGTCCCACTCCCGGGGGGCCCGCTACGGATCTTGCTGGCTACACCTTC. Translating it yields CASSPTPGGPATDLAGYTF.

This sequence joins TRBV28 and TRBJ1-6; the match to TRBD1 covers 7 bases. The V gene's germline CDR1 is MDHEN and CDR2 SYDVKM. The CDR3 contains 13 residues. The junction had 4 bases not matched to a gene; V was cut back by 4 bases and J by 10 bases. CDR3 residues: CASSSGDSSPLHF. The CDR3 bases are TGTGCCAGCAGTTCCGGGGACAGCTCACCCCTCCACTTT.

The chain recombines TRBV6-5 with TRBJ1-1, with D possibly being TRBD1 (5 bases). V lost 5 bases and J 1 base, leaving 14 bases between the germline ends. The germline gives CDR1 MNHEY, CDR2 SVGAGI. The CDR3 sequence is 15 residues long. CDR3 residues: CASSHNRMANTEAFF. As DNA, the CDR3 is TGTGCCAGCAGTCACAACAGGATGGCGAACACTGAAGCTTTCTTT.

As concerns this clone: The identical CDR3 is also encoded by other nucleotide sequences in the sample. The rearrangement joins TRBV28 to TRBJ1-2, with a possible D match to TRBD1 (5 bases). Germline CDR1 MDHEN, CDR2 SYDVKM. Trimming pared 5 bases from V and 1 base from J, leaving 8 bases between. CDR3 length equals 13 residues. The CDR3 reads CASSLQGNYGYTF. For the CDR3, the DNA is TGTGCCAGCAGTCTCCAGGGTAACTATGGCTACACCTTC.

V gene TRBV7-6 combines with J gene TRBJ2-3; TRBD2 matches 14 bases. Germline CDR1 reads SGHVS; CDR2 reads FNYEAQ. The CDR3 has 16 residues. V gave up 5 bases and J gave up 3 bases; unmatched junction bases: 4. The CDR3: CASSRGTSGGTDTQYF. The CDR3 DNA reads as TGTGCCAGCAGCCGTGGGACTAGCGGGGGAACAGATACGCAGTATTTT.

The chain joins TRBV13 to TRBJ2-7, with 9 bases identical to TRBD1. V gave up 0 bases and J gave up 4 bases; unmatched junction bases: 13. This CDR3 has 18 residues. Germline V lookup: CDR1 PRHDT, CDR2 FYEKMQ (reference sequence). The chain's CDR3 is CASSLGLIGTGYNYEQYF. CDR3 DNA sequence: TGTGCCAGCAGCTTAGGCCTTATCGGGACAGGGTATAATTACGAGCAGTACTTC. The entire variable domain, with the rest obtained from reference TRBV13 and TRBJ2-7, is as follows: AAGVIQSPRHLIKEKRETATLKCYPIPRHDTVYWYQQGPGQDPQFLISFYEKMQSDKGSIPDRFSAQQFSDYHSELNMSSLELGDSALYFCASSLGLIGTGYNYEQYFGPGTRLTVT.

This clone showed up just a few times. The CDR3 spells CASSQDEQVDEQYF. The CDR3 region has the DNA TGTGCCAGCAGCCAAGATGAACAGGTGGACGAGCAGTACTTC. The gene calls are TRBV4-2 and TRBJ2-7, with TRBD1 as a possible D gene (5 bases). The germline V gene has CDR1 LGHNA and CDR2 YNFKEQ. The V and J ends lost 0 bases and 5 bases respectively, with 11 bases between them. There are 14 residues in the CDR3.

The chain carries TRBV7-2 and TRBJ2-3; TRBD2 matches 10 bases. Per the germline V gene, CDR1 is SGHTA and CDR2 is FQGNSA. This CDR3 comprises 14 residues. The V gene end was trimmed by 4 bases and the J gene end by 4 bases; junction bases not matched to a gene: 2. DNA of the CDR3: TGTGCCAGCAGCTGGACTAGCGGACCAGATACGCAGTATTTT. This gives the protein CASSWTSGPDTQYF.

The CDR3 spells CASRNTGLAGKETQYF. The CDR3 nucleotides are TGTGCCAGCAGAAACACCGGACTAGCGGGAAAAGAGACCCAGTACTTC. The rearrangement uses TRBV5-6 and TRBJ2-5; 12 nucleotides align to TRBD2. Germline V gives CDR1 SGHDT, CDR2 YYEEEE. The CDR3 sequence is 16 residues long. The junction had 8 bases not matched to a gene; V was cut back by 5 bases and J by 3 bases.

The rearrangement joins TRBV28 to TRBJ2-3; TRBD2 aligns across 8 bases. From germline, CDR1 is MDHEN and CDR2 SYDVKM. This CDR3 is built from 12 residues. V dropped 6 bases and J dropped 9; count of bases not matched to a gene: 5. The CDR3, as DNA: TGTGCCAGCAGAGCTAGCGGGCGGACGCAGTATTTT. It specifies CASRASGRTQYF.

V gene TRBV6-5 combines with J gene TRBJ2-3; 10 bases are shared with TRBD2. Trimming cost V 2 bases and J 4 bases; bases outside gene matches: 3. The CDR3 length is 15 residues. Germline CDR1 is MNHEY and CDR2 is SVGAGI. Here the CDR3 reads CASSYRLAGADTQYF. The CDR3 DNA is TGTGCCAGCAGTTACAGGCTAGCGGGGGCAGATACGCAGTATTTT.

As regards this clone: Other DNA sequences of this sample code for an identical CDR3. The chain joins TRBV18 to TRBJ1-1; D unclear. Germline CDR1 KGHSH, CDR2 LQKENI. There are 13 residues in the CDR3. V lost 2 bases to trimming and J lost 1 base, with 5 bases between them. The CDR3 DNA is TGTGCCAGCTCACCAGGCCCGAACACTGAAGCTTTCTTT. It codes for CASSPGPNTEAFF.

The chain uses TRBV7-9 and TRBJ2-5, with TRBD1 matching 7 bases. Germline assignment: CDR1 SEHNR and CDR2 FQNEAQ (reference sequence). The CDR3 covers 14 residues. The J segment lost 6 bases and the V segment lost 1 base, leaving 5 bases of the junction unmatched. CDR3 residues: CASSLETGTKTQYF. The CDR3 DNA sequence: TGTGCCAGCAGCTTAGAGACAGGGACGAAGACCCAGTACTTC.

The count of this clone is one. The rearrangement joins TRBV19 to TRBJ1-1; D remains unclear. V was shortened by 2 bases and J by 1 base, with 8 bases between the two germline ends. Germline loops: CDR1 LNHDA, CDR2 SQIVND (reference sequence). The CDR3 has 14 amino acids. CDR3 bases: TGTGCCAGTAGTATACAGCCGGGGAACACTGAAGCTTTCTTT. Translating it yields CASSIQPGNTEAFF.

The table lists this clone with a count of one. CDR3: CSVSVGGNSPLHF. The CDR3 nucleotides read TGCAGCGTTAGTGTAGGGGGAAATTCACCCCTCCACTTT. The rearrangement links TRBV29-1 to TRBJ1-6; TRBD1 is a possible D gene (6 bases). This CDR3 has 13 amino acids. Germline assignment: CDR1 SQVTM and CDR2 ANQGSEA. Trimming removed 5 bases from V and 7 bases from J, with 12 bases in between.

The DNA of the CDR3 is TGTGCCAGTAGTGAGCAGGGGACCAATCAGCCCCAGCATTTT. It yields the protein CASSEQGTNQPQHF. This sequence joins TRBV19 and TRBJ1-5; D might be TRBD1 (6 bases). The germline V gene has CDR1 LNHDA and CDR2 SQIVND (reference sequence). The CDR3 runs 14 residues. The V end was cut by 5 bases, the J end by 3 bases, with 11 bases between.